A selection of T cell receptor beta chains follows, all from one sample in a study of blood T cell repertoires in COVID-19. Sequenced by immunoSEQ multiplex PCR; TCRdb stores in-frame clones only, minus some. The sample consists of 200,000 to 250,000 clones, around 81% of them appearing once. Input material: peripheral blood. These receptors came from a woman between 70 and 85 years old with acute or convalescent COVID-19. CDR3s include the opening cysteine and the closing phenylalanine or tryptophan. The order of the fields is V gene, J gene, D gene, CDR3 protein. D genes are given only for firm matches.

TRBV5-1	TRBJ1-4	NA	CASSLVWSLEDEKLFF
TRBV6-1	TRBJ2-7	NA	CASSEIPGPGDYCF
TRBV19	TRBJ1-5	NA	CASRSDRINQPQHF
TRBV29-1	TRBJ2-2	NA	CSVEILADTGELFF
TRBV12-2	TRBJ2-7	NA	CASRFDRDSRHEQYF
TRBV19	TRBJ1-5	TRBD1	CASSSGQVGDQPQHF
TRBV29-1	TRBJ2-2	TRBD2	CSVVAGVDTGELFF
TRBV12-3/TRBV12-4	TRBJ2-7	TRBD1	CASSQQGYEQYF
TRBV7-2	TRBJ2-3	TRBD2	CASSLQLAGGGDTQYF
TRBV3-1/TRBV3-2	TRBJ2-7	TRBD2	CASTLAGGSEQYF
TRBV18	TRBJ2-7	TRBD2	CASSPKLAGSYEQYF
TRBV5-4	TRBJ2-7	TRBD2	CASSFGTSGRSSYEQYF
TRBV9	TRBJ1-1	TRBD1	CASSAQTGGGTEAFF
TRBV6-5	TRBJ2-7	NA	CASSFRASYEQYF
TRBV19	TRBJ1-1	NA	CASSTGGGRVLNTEAFF
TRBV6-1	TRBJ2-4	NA	CASSEADYSENIQYF
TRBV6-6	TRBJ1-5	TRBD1	CASSYDGTGHQPQHF
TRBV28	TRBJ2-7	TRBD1	CASTPGRGQYEQYF
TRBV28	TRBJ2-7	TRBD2	CASSFPGLAGVLEQYF
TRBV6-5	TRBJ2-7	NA	CASFTGSEQYF
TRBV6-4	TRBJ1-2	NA	CASRTSPAGGYGYTF
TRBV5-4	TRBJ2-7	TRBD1	CASSLRQGDYEQYF
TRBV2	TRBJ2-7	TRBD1	CASSGTGDEQYF
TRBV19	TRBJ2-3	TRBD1	CASSTIWDRAGDTQYF
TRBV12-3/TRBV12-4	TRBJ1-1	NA	CASSLGTTEAFF